This entry concerns a single T cell receptor (beta chain). The record originates from a study of blood T cell repertoires in COVID-19. The CDR3 runs 13 residues. Germline lookup yields CDR1 SSHAT and CDR2 FNYEAQ (reference sequence). The V and J ends lost 0 bases and 12 bases, in that order; junction bases with no gene match: 8. Original processing notes: Reference gene primer amplification in the assay estimated nucleated cell counts. Libraries were prepared by immunoSEQ multiplex PCR; TCRdb keeps only in-frame clonotypes and omits some of them. That table supplies the V and J calls and clone size; D and trimming were determined from the DNA. The table shows fewer than 70,000 clones, with around 87% occurring only once.

The sample consisted of peripheral blood. This chain uses TRBV7-7 with TRBJ2-7, with 7 nucleotides matching TRBD2. The receptor comes from a man aged 50 or older with active COVID-19. This CDR3 reads CASSLAVAGEVYF. For the CDR3, the DNA is TGTGCCAGCAGCTTAGCTGTGGCGGGAGAAGTGTACTTC.